This T cell receptor (beta chain) was recorded in a study of siplizumab effects on memory and regulatory T cells. Each sample had around 99,000 TCR templates assayed. The table came from immunoSEQ multiplex PCR; TCRdb's copy has only in-frame clones and leaves some out. The sample records about 100,000 clones, 85% to 95% being singletons. Whole-study findings and limits: The alloresponse seemed to draw substantially on naive T cells, which appeared more diverse than memory cells. A minor fraction of alloreactive clones, and no more, mapped to unstimulated subsets. Suppressive activity of Tregs proliferating in siplizumab cultures remained unconfirmed.

This clone was found once. No antigen is known for it. The CDR3 is 15 residues long. Between the trimmed V and J ends, which lost 3 bases and 7 bases, there was a span of 18 bases. The V gene's germline CDR1 is MNHEY and CDR2 SMNVEV (reference sequence). This rearrangement joins TRBV27 to TRBJ2-5; TRBD2 might be the D (6 bases). The sequence derives from a human donor in good health. The sequencing sample was made of Tregs sorted from blood. CDR3 nucleotides: TGTGCCAGCAGTTTTGGGCAGGGAGGCCGATTGACCCAGTACTTC. This translates into CASSFGQGGRLTQYF.